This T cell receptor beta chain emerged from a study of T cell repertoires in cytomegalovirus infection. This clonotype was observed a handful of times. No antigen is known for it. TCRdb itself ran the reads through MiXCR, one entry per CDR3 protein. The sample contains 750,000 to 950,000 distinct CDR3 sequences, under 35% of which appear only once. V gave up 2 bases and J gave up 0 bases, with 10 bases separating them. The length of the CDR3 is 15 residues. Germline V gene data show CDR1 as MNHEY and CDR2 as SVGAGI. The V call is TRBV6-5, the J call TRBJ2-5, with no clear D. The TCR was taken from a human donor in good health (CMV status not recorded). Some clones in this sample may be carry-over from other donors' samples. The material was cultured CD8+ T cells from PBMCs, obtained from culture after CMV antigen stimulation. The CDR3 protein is CASSYLETYQETQYF. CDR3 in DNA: TGTGCCAGCAGTTACCTGGAGACGTACCAAGAGACCCAGTACTTC.